Only one count was recorded for the clone carrying this TCR beta chain. The CDR3 spans 13 residues. V lost 0 bases to trimming and J lost 10 bases, with 10 bases between them. Germline lookup yields CDR1 LGHDT and CDR2 YNNKEL (reference sequence). The data are from a study of Ad26.COV2.S vaccination and SARS-CoV-2 variants. As for the study in general: By the intramuscular route, Ad26.COV2.S was given once, or twice 56 days apart.

Treatment defined: 15 to 20 received Ad26.COV2.S at low or high dose, single or two shots; roughly five received placebo; per-sample allocation not given. Day 63 after the first injection of vaccine or placebo was the sampling time. Repertoires were generated with immunoSEQ multiplex PCR, while TCRdb's copy carries only in-frame clones and drops some. The repertoire holds roughly 510,000 clones, with 70% to 90% as singletons. The clonotype originates from a person aged 18-65 years who received the Ad26.COV2.S COVID-19 vaccine or a placebo. The source was peripheral blood, collected in a trial of Ad26.COV2.S vaccine versus placebo. The rearrangement joins TRBV3-1 (or the pseudogene TRBV3-2) to TRBJ2-1; D unclear. As DNA, the CDR3 is TGTGCCAGCAGCCAAGATCGGCGGCGGGAGCAGTTCTTC. It specifies CASSQDRRREQFF.